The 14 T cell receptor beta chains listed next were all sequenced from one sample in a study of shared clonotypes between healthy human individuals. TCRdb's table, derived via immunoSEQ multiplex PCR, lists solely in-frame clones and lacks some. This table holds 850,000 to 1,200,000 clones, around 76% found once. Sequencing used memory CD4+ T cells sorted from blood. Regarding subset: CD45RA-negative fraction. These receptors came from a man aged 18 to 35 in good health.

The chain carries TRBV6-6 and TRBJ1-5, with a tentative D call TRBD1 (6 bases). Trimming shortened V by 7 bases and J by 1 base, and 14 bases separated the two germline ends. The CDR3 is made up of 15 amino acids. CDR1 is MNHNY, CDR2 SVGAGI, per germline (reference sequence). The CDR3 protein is CASTNQGRSNQPQHF. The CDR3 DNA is TGTGCCAGCACCAACCAGGGGAGGAGCAATCAGCCCCAGCATTTT.

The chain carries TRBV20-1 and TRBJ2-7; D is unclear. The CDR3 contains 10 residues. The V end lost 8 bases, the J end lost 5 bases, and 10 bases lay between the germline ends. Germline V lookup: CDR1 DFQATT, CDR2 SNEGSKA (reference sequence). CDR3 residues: CSSNGHEQYF. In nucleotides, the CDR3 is TGCAGTAGTAACGGGCACGAGCAGTACTTC.

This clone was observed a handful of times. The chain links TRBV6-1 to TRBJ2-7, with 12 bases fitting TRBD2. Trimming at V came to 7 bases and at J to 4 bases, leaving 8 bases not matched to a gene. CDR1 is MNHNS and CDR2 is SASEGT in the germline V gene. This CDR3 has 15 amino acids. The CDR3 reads CASIPRLAGGYEQYF. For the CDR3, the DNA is TGTGCCAGCATCCCACGGCTAGCGGGAGGGTACGAGCAGTACTTC.

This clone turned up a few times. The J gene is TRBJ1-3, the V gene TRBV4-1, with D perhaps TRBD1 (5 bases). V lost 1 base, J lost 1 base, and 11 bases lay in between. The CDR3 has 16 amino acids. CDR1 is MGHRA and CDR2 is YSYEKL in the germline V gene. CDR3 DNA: TGCGCCAGCAGCCAAGCAGGGTTCGCTTCTGGAAACACCATATATTTT. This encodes CASSQAGFASGNTIYF.

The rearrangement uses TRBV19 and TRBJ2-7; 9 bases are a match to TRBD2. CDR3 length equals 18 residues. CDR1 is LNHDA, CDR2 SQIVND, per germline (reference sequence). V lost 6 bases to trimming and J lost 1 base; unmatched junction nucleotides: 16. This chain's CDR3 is CASRGVAGAADWSYEQYF. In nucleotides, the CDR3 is TGTGCCAGTAGGGGGGTAGCGGGAGCAGCAGATTGGTCCTACGAGCAGTACTTC.

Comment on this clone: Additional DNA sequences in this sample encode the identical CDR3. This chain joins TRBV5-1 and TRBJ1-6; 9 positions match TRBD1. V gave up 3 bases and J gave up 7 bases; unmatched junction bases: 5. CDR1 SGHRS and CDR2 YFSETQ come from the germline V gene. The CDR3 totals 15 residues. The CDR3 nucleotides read TGCGCCAGCAGCTCCGGGACAGGGCCGAATTCACCCCTCCACTTT. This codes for CASSSGTGPNSPLHF.

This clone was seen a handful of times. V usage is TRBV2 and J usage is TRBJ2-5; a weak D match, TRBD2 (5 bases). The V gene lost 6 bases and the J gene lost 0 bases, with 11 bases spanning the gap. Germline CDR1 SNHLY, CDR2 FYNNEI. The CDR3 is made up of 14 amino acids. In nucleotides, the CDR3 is TGTGCCAGCAGAATCGCGGGTCACCAAGAGACCCAGTACTTC. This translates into CASRIAGHQETQYF.

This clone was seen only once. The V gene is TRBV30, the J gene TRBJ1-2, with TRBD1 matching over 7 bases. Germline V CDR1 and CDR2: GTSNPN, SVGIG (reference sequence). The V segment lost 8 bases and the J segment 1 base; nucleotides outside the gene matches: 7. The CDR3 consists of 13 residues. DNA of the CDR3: TGTGCCCTCCAACAGGGGAATAACTATGGCTACACCTTC. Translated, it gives CALQQGNNYGYTF.

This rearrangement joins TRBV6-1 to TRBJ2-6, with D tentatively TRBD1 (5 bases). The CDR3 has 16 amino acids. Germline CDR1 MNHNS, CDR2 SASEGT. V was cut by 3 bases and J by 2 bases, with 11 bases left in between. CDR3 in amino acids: CASSDRRGAGANVLTF. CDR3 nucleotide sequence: TGTGCCAGCAGTGACAGAAGGGGTGCTGGGGCCAACGTCCTGACTTTC.

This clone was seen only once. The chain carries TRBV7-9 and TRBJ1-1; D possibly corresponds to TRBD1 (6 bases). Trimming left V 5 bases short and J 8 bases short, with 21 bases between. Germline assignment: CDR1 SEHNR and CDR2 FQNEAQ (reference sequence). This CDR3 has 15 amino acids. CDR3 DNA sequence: TGTGCCAGCAGCCCCCGGATCCGACAGGTTGAGGAAGCTTTCTTT. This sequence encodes CASSPRIRQVEEAFF.

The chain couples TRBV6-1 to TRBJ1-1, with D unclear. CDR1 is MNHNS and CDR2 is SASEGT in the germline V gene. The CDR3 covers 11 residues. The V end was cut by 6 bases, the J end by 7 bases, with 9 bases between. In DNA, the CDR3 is TGTGCCAGCAGCCGCAGGATTGAAGCTTTCTTT. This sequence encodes CASSRRIEAFF.

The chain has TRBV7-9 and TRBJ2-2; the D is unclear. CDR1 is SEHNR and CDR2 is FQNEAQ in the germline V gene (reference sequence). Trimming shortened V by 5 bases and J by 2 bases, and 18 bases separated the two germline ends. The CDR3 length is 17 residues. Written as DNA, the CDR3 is TGTGCCAGCAGCCGTCAGTCGGGCTTTTCCAACACCGGGGAGCTGTTTTTT. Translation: CASSRQSGFSNTGELFF.

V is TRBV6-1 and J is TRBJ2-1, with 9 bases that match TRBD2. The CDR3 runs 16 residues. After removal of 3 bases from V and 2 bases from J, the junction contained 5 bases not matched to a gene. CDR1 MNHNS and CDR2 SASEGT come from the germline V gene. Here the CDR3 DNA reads TGTGCCAGCAGTGAGGGTAGCGGGAGACCCTACAATGAGCAGTTCTTC. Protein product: CASSEGSGRPYNEQFF.

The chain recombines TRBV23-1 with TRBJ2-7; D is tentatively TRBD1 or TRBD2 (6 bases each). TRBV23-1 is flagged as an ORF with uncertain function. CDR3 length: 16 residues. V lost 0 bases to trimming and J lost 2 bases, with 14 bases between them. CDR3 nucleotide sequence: TGCGCCAGCAGTCAATCGTGGAGGGGGAGAACCTACGAGCAGTACTTC. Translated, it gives CASSQSWRGRTYEQYF.